The text below deals with one T cell receptor beta chain. Libraries were prepared by immunoSEQ multiplex PCR; TCRdb keeps only in-frame clonotypes and omits some of them. The sample includes under 850,000 clones, approximately 87% of them seen just once. Germline CDR1 reads MGHDK; CDR2 reads SYGVNS. V lost 0 bases, J lost 2 bases, and 12 bases lay in between. The CDR3 is 16 amino acids. These data come from a study of shared T cell receptors in the human thymus. These same data were also listed under a study on human thymus T cells. From that second work: Corrective heart surgery yielded resections, and these provided the thymus tissue.

Sequences were obtained from thymocytes. The chain couples TRBV25-1 to TRBJ2-3; tentatively, D is TRBD2 (5 bases). The TCR sequence derives from a boy in the first two years of life with a congenital heart defect. The CDR3 here is CASSEYEGRVTDTQYF. The CDR3 DNA reads as TGTGCCAGCAGTGAATATGAGGGTAGAGTCACAGATACGCAGTATTTT.